Each of the 4 T cell receptor beta chains below was sequenced from the same sample in a study of OX40 agonist ivuxolimab in advanced cancers. The data were produced by immunoSEQ multiplex PCR, yet TCRdb's version contains in-frame clones alone and is incomplete. The sample lists roughly 40,000 clones, 80% to 90% occurring once. Sequencing used CD4+ or CD8+ T cells sorted from blood, obtained in a trial of the OX40 agonist ivuxolimab. The receptors stem from an adult with an advanced solid tumor such as melanoma, head and neck, liver or kidney cancer.

This chain connects TRBV29-1 to TRBJ1-4; a possible D gene is TRBD1 (6 bases). V was clipped by 5 bases and J by 4 bases, with 14 bases between them. The CDR3 is 14 amino acids. CDR1 is SQVTM and CDR2 is ANQGSEA in the germline V gene. The CDR3: CSVSSTGLNEKLFF. The CDR3 DNA is TGCAGCGTTTCCTCGACAGGCCTTAATGAAAAACTGTTTTTT.

The chain is built from TRBV7-9 and TRBJ1-1; the D is unclear. Germline V lookup: CDR1 SEHNR, CDR2 FQNEAQ (reference sequence). The CDR3 sequence is 13 residues long. V lost 1 base to trimming and J lost 6 bases, with 9 bases between them. CDR3 DNA: TGTGCCAGCAGCTTAGTAGGGATGGCTGAAGCTTTCTTT. This encodes CASSLVGMAEAFF.

V and J are TRBV27 and TRBJ1-2; D is ambiguous. Trimming removed 2 bases from V and 2 bases from J, with 6 bases in between. Germline CDR1 MNHEY, CDR2 SMNVEV (reference sequence). CDR3 length: 13 residues. CDR3 DNA sequence: TGTGCCAGCAGTTTAAACGTGAACTATGGCTACACCTTC. Its protein is CASSLNVNYGYTF.

V and J are TRBV9 and TRBJ2-4; D gene ambiguous. Germline CDR1 reads SGDLS; CDR2 reads YYNGEE. This CDR3 spans 22 amino acids. V was cut by 0 bases and J by 1 base, with 29 bases left in between. The CDR3 coding sequence is TGTGCCAGCAGCGTAGACCCCCGGGCGAGAACTACAGTTTTTGAGGCCAAAAACATTCAGTACTTC. Encoded protein: CASSVDPRARTTVFEAKNIQYF. The full variable domain, with the rest looked up from reference TRBV9 and TRBJ2-4, is DSGVTQTPKHLITATGQRVTLRCSPRSGDLSVYWYQQSLDQGLQFLIQYYNGEERAKGNILERFSAQQFPDLHSELNLSSLELGDSALYFCASSVDPRARTTVFEAKNIQYFGAGTRLSVL.